The present entry profiles one T cell receptor (beta chain) with its context. This entry belongs to a study of blood T cell repertoires in COVID-19. CDR3 length equals 15 residues. From germline, CDR1 is MGHDK and CDR2 SYGVNS. V lost 6 bases to trimming and J lost 1 base; unmatched junction nucleotides: 6. Original analysis: Nucleated cell number was recorded as an estimate derived from reference gene primer amplification. Data came from immunoSEQ multiplex PCR; TCRdb stores just in-frame clones and leaves some out. V, J and clone size derive from that table, while D and trimming were established from the DNA sequence. Of roughly 160,000 clones listed, 84% are singletons.

The sample comprised peripheral blood. The genes are TRBV25-1 and TRBJ1-1; 9 bases fit TRBD1. The clonotype was recovered from a man aged 18 to 29 with active or convalescent COVID-19. The CDR3: CASRPNRGRNTEAFF. Written as DNA, the CDR3 is TGTGCCAGCAGGCCCAACAGGGGGCGGAACACTGAAGCTTTCTTT.